The 21 T cell receptor beta chains below were found in one sample sequenced in a study of blood T cell repertoires in COVID-19. This table comes from immunoSEQ multiplex PCR, and its TCRdb copy is limited to in-frame clones, with some not included. In the table there are just under 150,000 clones, approximately 81% of which are singletons. The sequencing sample was made of peripheral blood. These receptor sequences come from a human donor with acute or convalescent COVID-19. The donor label of this sample is uncertain.

The CDR3 sequence: CASSLGAGDPYNEQFF. The CDR3 DNA is TGTGCCAGCAGCTTGGGAGCGGGAGATCCATACAATGAGCAGTTCTTC. The genes are TRBV5-4 and TRBJ2-1; 8 bases map to TRBD2. Germline CDR1 is SGHNT and CDR2 is YYREEE (reference sequence). The CDR3 is 16 amino acids. With 0 bases clipped from V and 4 bases from J, the junction kept 6 bases outside the gene matches.

This chain joins TRBV24-1 and TRBJ2-7; 11 bases are shared with TRBD2. Per germline, CDR1 KGHDR and CDR2 SFDVKD. Unmatched junction bases numbered 4, after V lost 3 bases and J lost 4 bases. CDR3 length: 15 amino acids. The CDR3 sequence: CATSDPTSGAYEQYF. Here the CDR3 DNA reads TGTGCCACCAGTGATCCGACTAGCGGGGCATACGAGCAGTACTTC.

V gene TRBV5-3 combines with J gene TRBJ1-1; TRBD1 aligns across 7 bases. TRBV5-3 is sorted into the ORF group, with uncertain function. This CDR3 region has 14 residues. V dropped 3 bases and J dropped 1; count of bases not matched to a gene: 3. The CDR3, as DNA: TGTGCCAGAAGCTGGCAGGGGGGGAACACTGAAGCTTTCTTT. Protein: CARSWQGGNTEAFF.

In DNA, the CDR3 is TGTGCCAGCAGTGGACAGGGGGCTGCCGGCTACACCTTC. Encoded protein: CASSGQGAAGYTF. V is TRBV2 and J is TRBJ1-2; TRBD1 aligns across 10 bases. From germline, CDR1 is SNHLY and CDR2 FYNNEI. Germline trimming cut 4 bases from V and 8 bases from J; bases unmatched to any gene: 4. The CDR3 has 13 amino acids.

The gene calls are TRBV6-6 and TRBJ2-5, with 10 bases lining up with TRBD1. Per the germline V gene, CDR1 is MNHNY and CDR2 is SVGAGI (reference sequence). This CDR3 is built from 14 residues. V lost 5 bases, J lost 1 base, and 1 base stayed unmatched. CDR3: CASSRTGGQETQYF. Written as DNA, the CDR3 is TGTGCCAGCAGTAGGACAGGGGGCCAAGAGACCCAGTACTTC.

The genes are TRBV6-6 and TRBJ1-5; D might be TRBD1 (5 bases). Germline assignment: CDR1 MNHNY and CDR2 SVGAGI (reference sequence). The V and J ends lost 3 bases and 5 bases respectively, with 14 bases between them. The CDR3 loop spans 15 amino acids. Here the CDR3 reads CASSYRIREDQPQHF. Written as DNA, the CDR3 is TGTGCCAGCAGTTATCGGATCAGGGAAGATCAGCCCCAGCATTTT.

The rearrangement joins TRBV18 to TRBJ1-5, with 7 positions matching TRBD1. The length of the CDR3 is 16 residues. Germline CDR1 is KGHSH and CDR2 is LQKENI. Losses at the gene ends were 1 base for V and 1 base for J; bases not matched to a gene: 4. CDR3 amino acids: CASSPQGGASNQPQHF. CDR3 sequence (DNA): TGTGCCAGCTCACCACAAGGGGGCGCGAGCAATCAGCCCCAGCATTTT.

The gene calls are TRBV6-6 and TRBJ1-1; TRBD1 aligns across 11 bases. Trimming removed 8 bases from V and 10 bases from J; junction bases left unmatched: 6. CDR3 length: 12 residues. Germline V gene data show CDR1 as MNHNY and CDR2 as SVGAGI (reference sequence). The CDR3 reads CASGPGTGGAFF. CDR3 bases: TGTGCCAGCGGCCCCGGGACAGGGGGAGCTTTCTTT.

This clone appeared once. This chain joins TRBV5-6 and TRBJ1-2; no clear D. The V end lost 6 bases, the J end lost 2 bases, and 14 bases lay between the germline ends. CDR1 and CDR2 (germline): SGHDT, YYEEEE. The CDR3 is 14 residues long. In DNA, the CDR3 is TGTGCCAGCACCACTGACACTCGGAACTATGGCTACACCTTC. This codes for CASTTDTRNYGYTF.

The chain joins TRBV6-6 to TRBJ1-2; no firm D call. The CDR3 covers 12 residues. The V and J ends lost 8 bases and 3 bases respectively, with 10 bases between them. Germline CDR1 MNHNY, CDR2 SVGAGI (reference sequence). In DNA form, the CDR3 reads TGTGCCAGCTCCGGAGGAGACTATGGCTACACCTTC. Translation gives CASSGGDYGYTF.

J is TRBJ1-6 and V is TRBV6-2 or TRBV6-3; possibly TRBD1 for D (6 bases). V was cut by 4 bases and J by 6 bases, with 10 bases left in between. This CDR3 contains 14 residues. In germline, CDR1 is MNHEY, CDR2 SVGEGT. This CDR3 is CASSFRQANSPLHF. CDR3 coding DNA: TGTGCCAGCAGTTTCCGACAGGCTAATTCACCCCTCCACTTT.

The chain has TRBV7-2 and TRBJ1-1; D is ambiguous. Germline lookup yields CDR1 SGHTA and CDR2 FQGNSA. The CDR3 is 13 amino acids. V was trimmed by 1 base and J by 3 bases, leaving 6 bases between them. The CDR3 nucleotides are TGTGCCAGCAGCTTAGGTTCGGACACTGAAGCTTTCTTT. Its translation: CASSLGSDTEAFF.

This clone was recorded only once. The gene calls are TRBV4-2 and TRBJ2-3, with D perhaps matching TRBD2 (5 bases). The V and J ends lost 0 bases and 3 bases respectively, with 10 bases between them. The CDR3 contains 15 residues. The V gene's germline CDR1 is LGHNA and CDR2 YNFKEQ. In DNA, the CDR3 is TGTGCCAGCAGCCAAGAGGGAGCGAAGACAGATACGCAGTATTTT. Translation gives CASSQEGAKTDTQYF.

The rearrangement links TRBV7-9 to TRBJ2-3; TRBD2 agrees at 7 bases. The trim removed 8 bases at V and 1 base at J, leaving 12 bases unmatched. The CDR3 runs 16 residues. The germline V gene has CDR1 SEHNR and CDR2 FQNEAQ (reference sequence). Here the CDR3 reads CASRKSGGRRTDTQYF. The CDR3 DNA sequence: TGTGCCAGCCGCAAGTCGGGAGGACGCCGCACAGATACGCAGTATTTT.

The chain combines TRBV7-3 with TRBJ2-2; D is perhaps TRBD2 (6 bases). V was clipped by 6 bases and J by 6 bases, with 20 bases between them. This CDR3 comprises 16 residues. Germline V lookup: CDR1 SGHTA, CDR2 FQGTGA. CDR3 coding DNA: TGTGCCAGCAGAGGTCCCCGAGGGGAGGTACCCGGGGAGCTGTTTTTT. Its translation is CASRGPRGEVPGELFF.

The chain recombines TRBV28 with TRBJ1-4; TRBD1 agrees at 7 bases. CDR3 length: 14 amino acids. The V and J ends lost 7 bases and 5 bases, in that order; junction bases with no gene match: 7. CDR1 MDHEN and CDR2 SYDVKM come from the germline V gene. The CDR3 nucleotides read TGTGCCAGCACACCCGAGGGACAGAATGAAAAACTGTTTTTT. This gives the protein CASTPEGQNEKLFF.

The rearrangement links TRBV13 to TRBJ1-2, with 10 bases matching TRBD1. Germline V lookup: CDR1 PRHDT, CDR2 FYEKMQ (reference sequence). The length of the CDR3 is 14 residues. With V trimmed by 6 bases and J by 5 bases, 6 bases remained unmatched. CDR3 loop: CASRIDRGLYGYTF. In DNA form, the CDR3 reads TGTGCCAGCAGGATTGACAGGGGGCTTTATGGCTACACCTTC.

The rearrangement joins TRBV19 to TRBJ2-3; 10 nucleotides match TRBD1. Per the germline V gene, CDR1 is LNHDA and CDR2 is SQIVND (reference sequence). The CDR3 runs to 15 residues. Trimming at V came to 2 bases and at J to 4 bases, leaving 3 bases not matched to a gene. CDR3 nucleotides: TGTGCCAGTAGTATACGACAGGGGGCGGCAGATACGCAGTATTTT. This sequence encodes CASSIRQGAADTQYF. The whole variable domain, remainder taken from reference TRBV19 and TRBJ2-3, is DGGITQSPKYLFRKEGQNVTLSCEQNLNHDAMYWYRQDPGQGLRLIYYSQIVNDFQKGDIAEGYSVSREKKESFPLTVTSAQKNPTAFYLCASSIRQGAADTQYFGPGTRLTVL.

Here the CDR3 reads CASSEVLAAPRSSYEQYV. CDR3 DNA sequence: TGCGCCAGCAGTGAGGTACTAGCGGCTCCTAGGAGCTCCTACGAGCAGTACGTC. The J gene is TRBJ2-7, the V gene TRBV10-1; 8 nucleotides agree with TRBD2. CDR1 is WNHNN and CDR2 is SYGVQD in the germline V gene (reference sequence). V gave up 2 bases and J gave up 0 bases; unmatched junction bases: 12. CDR3 length equals 18 residues.

Here the CDR3 DNA reads TGTGCCAGCGTCGAGACAGTGAACACTGAAGCTTTCTTT. It translates to CASVETVNTEAFF. The J gene is TRBJ1-1, the V gene TRBV28; a possible D gene is TRBD1 (5 bases). CDR1 and CDR2 from the germline V gene are MDHEN and SYDVKM. CDR3 length equals 13 residues. The V end lost 8 bases, the J end lost 0 bases, and 10 bases lay between the germline ends.

The CDR3 reads CASSYVEGLNTEAFF. As DNA, the CDR3 is TGTGCCAGCAGCTACGTTGAGGGCCTGAACACTGAAGCTTTCTTT. The chain uses TRBV6-5 and TRBJ1-1; D not certain. The V gene lost 6 bases and the J gene lost 0 bases, with 14 bases spanning the gap. In germline, CDR1 is MNHEY, CDR2 SVGAGI. The CDR3 runs to 15 residues.